Reported below is one TCR beta chain. Source study methods: Reference gene primers were amplified, and this amplification served to estimate nucleated cell counts. Sequenced by immunoSEQ multiplex PCR; TCRdb stores in-frame clones only, minus some. The DNA was the basis for D and trimming; V, J and clone size are from that table. The sample includes under 35,000 clones, 80% of them seen just once. Germline V lookup: CDR1 MGHDK, CDR2 SYGVNS. CDR3 length: 13 residues. V was pared by 6 bases and J by 4 bases, with 12 bases between. The data derive from a study of blood T cell repertoires in COVID-19. Study summary: Sites in the United States, Italy and Spain provided acute and convalescent COVID-19 samples. PBMCs, B-cell-depleted T cells, or T cells provided the cDNA or gDNA that made up the material.

The sequence derives from a man older than 75 with acute or convalescent COVID-19. The V call is TRBV25-1, the J call TRBJ1-1; D may be TRBD1 (6 bases). Input material: peripheral blood. The CDR3 nucleotides read TGTGCCAGCAGCTACCAGGGGAGCACTGAAGCTTTCTTT. Translation: CASSYQGSTEAFF. Variable domain in full (rest from reference TRBV25-1 and TRBJ1-1): EADIYQTPRYLVIGTGKKITLECSQTMGHDKMYWYQQDPGMELHLIHYSYGVNSTEKGDLSSESTVSRIRTEHFPLTLESARPSHTSQYLCASSYQGSTEAFFGQGTRLTVV.